This T cell receptor (beta chain) came from a study of blood T cell repertoires in COVID-19. This clone has just one count. Sequencing used immunoSEQ multiplex PCR; TCRdb keeps in-frame clones, though not all of them. This table has approximately 200,000 clones, less than 90% appearing once. The germline V gene encodes CDR1 SEHNR and CDR2 FQNEAQ (reference sequence). Trimming shortened V by 5 bases and J by 7 bases, and 17 bases separated the two germline ends. The CDR3 runs 14 residues. The chain has TRBV7-9 and TRBJ1-2; D possibly corresponds to TRBD1 (5 bases). The receptor comes from a man in his 70s with active or convalescent COVID-19. Material for sequencing was peripheral blood. CDR3 coding DNA: TGTGCCAGCAGCCACATACAGGCTAGGGGTGGCTACACCTTC. Translating it yields CASSHIQARGGYTF.